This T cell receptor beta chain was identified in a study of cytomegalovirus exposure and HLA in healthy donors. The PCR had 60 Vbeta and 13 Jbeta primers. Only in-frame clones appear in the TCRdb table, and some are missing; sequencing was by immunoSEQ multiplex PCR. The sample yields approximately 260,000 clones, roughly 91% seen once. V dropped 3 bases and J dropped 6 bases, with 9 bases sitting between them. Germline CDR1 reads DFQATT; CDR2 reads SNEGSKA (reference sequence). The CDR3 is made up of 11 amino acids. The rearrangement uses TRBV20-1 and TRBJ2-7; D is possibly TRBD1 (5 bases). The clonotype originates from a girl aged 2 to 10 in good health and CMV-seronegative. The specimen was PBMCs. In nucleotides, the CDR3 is TGCAGTGCTAGGGCAGGGCTCGAGCAGTACTTC. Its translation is CSARAGLEQYF.